Listed below are T cell receptor beta chains from one sample, sequenced in a study of cytomegalovirus exposure and HLA in healthy donors. The assay was immunoSEQ multiplex PCR, and TCRdb's table has in-frame clones only and misses some. The sample lists 150,000 or so clones, around 67% occurring once. Sequenced sample: PBMCs. The receptors shown here come from a man younger than 30 in good health and CMV-seropositive. Each CDR3 is given with its conserved first and last residue. The D gene is left open where the match is weak. Clone size is given for some rows only: seen once, a few or many times, or a class if the clone is expanded.

j_gene	abundance	d_gene	v_gene	CDR3aa	CDR3nt
TRBJ1-2	-	TRBD1	TRBV5-1	CASTLSVTGQFGGYTF	TGCGCCAGCACCTTATCTGTGACAGGGCAGTTCGGAGGCTACACCTTC
TRBJ1-3	-	-	TRBV23-1	CASSPPAGDLYTIYF	TGCGCCAGCAGTCCCCCCGCCGGGGACTTATACACCATATATTTT
TRBJ2-7	-	TRBD1	TRBV18	CASSPPDRASPYEQYF	TGTGCCAGCTCACCACCTGACAGGGCCTCACCCTACGAGCAGTACTTC
TRBJ1-4	-	TRBD1	TRBV29-1	CSVESFTGTGGEKLFF	TGCAGCGTTGAATCCTTCACCGGGACAGGGGGTGAAAAACTGTTTTTT
TRBJ1-5	-	TRBD1	TRBV5-1	CASSLGQGAQPQHF	TGCGCCAGCAGCTTGGGTCAGGGGGCGCAGCCCCAGCATTTT
TRBJ1-2	-	-	TRBV6-5	CASSYSTPLINYGYTF	TGTGCCAGCAGTTACTCGACTCCGCTAATTAACTATGGCTACACCTTC
TRBJ2-7	-	-	TRBV5-4	CASSLQATYEQYF	TGTGCCAGCAGCTTGCAGGCAACCTACGAGCAGTACTTC
TRBJ2-7	-	-	TRBV5-6	CASSSLSSEQYF	TGTGCCAGCAGCTCACTTAGTAGCGAGCAGTACTTC
TRBJ2-5	-	TRBD2	TRBV19	CASSPGLVDETQYF	TGTGCCAGTAGTCCGGGACTAGTCGACGAGACCCAGTACTTC
TRBJ1-2	-	TRBD1	TRBV28	CASSLKGASYTF	TGTGCCAGCAGTTTAAAGGGGGCTAGCTACACCTTC
TRBJ2-7	-	TRBD2	TRBV4-3	CASSQKAFSASGSKYEQYF	TGCGCCAGCAGCCAAAAGGCTTTCTCTGCCAGCGGGAGTAAATACGAGCAGTACTTC
TRBJ2-1	-	TRBD2	TRBV27	CASSPRLAGGLLNEQFF	TGTGCCAGCAGTCCGAGACTAGCGGGGGGGCTTTTGAATGAGCAGTTCTTC
TRBJ2-1	-	-	TRBV21-1	CASSSYRSGTGGAWEQFF	TGTGCCAGCAGCTCCTATAGATCCGGGACAGGGGGCGCTTGGGAGCAGTTCTTC
TRBJ2-1	-	TRBD2	TRBV2	CASWWDLSGNYNEQFF	TGTGCCAGCTGGTGGGATCTTAGCGGGAACTACAATGAGCAGTTCTTC
TRBJ1-5	once	-	TRBV6-6	CASSYSRVQPQHF	TGTGCCAGCAGTTACTCGAGAGTTCAGCCCCAGCATTTT
TRBJ1-1	-	-	TRBV4-1	CASSQDRRGTEAFF	TGCGCCAGCAGCCAAGACCGACGGGGCACTGAAGCTTTCTTT
TRBJ1-2	few	TRBD1	TRBV7-9	CASSLEGQGTYGYTF	TGTGCCAGCAGCTTGGAAGGACAGGGAACCTATGGCTACACCTTC
TRBJ2-7	-	-	TRBV7-2	CASSLSAGSSYEQYF	TGTGCCAGCAGCTTATCGGCAGGCAGCTCCTACGAGCAGTACTTC
TRBJ2-7	-	-	TRBV7-2	CASSLGHGPYEQYF	TGTGCCAGCAGCCTCGGCCATGGGCCCTACGAGCAGTACTTC
TRBJ2-4	-	TRBD2	TRBV5-4	CASSWGGATKQNIQYF	TGTGCCAGCAGCTGGGGGGGAGCGACAAAACAAAACATTCAGTACTTC
TRBJ1-2	-	-	TRBV28	CASTQDQNLYGYTF	TGTGCCAGCACACAGGACCAGAACCTCTATGGCTACACCTTC